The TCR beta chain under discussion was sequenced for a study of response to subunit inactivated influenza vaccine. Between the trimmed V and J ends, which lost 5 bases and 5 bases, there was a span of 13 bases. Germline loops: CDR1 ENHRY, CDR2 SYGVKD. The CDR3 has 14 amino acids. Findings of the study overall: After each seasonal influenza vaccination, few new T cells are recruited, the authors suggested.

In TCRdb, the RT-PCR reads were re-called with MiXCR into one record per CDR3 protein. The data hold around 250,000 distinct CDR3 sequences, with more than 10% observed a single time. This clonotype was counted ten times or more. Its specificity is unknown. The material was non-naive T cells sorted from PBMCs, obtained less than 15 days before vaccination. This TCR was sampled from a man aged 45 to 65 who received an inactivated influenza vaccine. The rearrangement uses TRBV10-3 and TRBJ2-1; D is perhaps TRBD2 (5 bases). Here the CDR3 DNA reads TGTGCCATCAGTCCCCGGGCAGCGGACAATGAGCAGTTCTTC. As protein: CAISPRAADNEQFF.